This T cell receptor beta chain came from a study of shared clonotypes between healthy human individuals. About the study: Three plates each covered CD4 naive and memory; CD8 naive two, CD8 memory one.

Of note for this clone: Antigen specificity is unknown.

The study, taken as a whole, reports: Some naive CD4 clonotypes, roughly 5%, turned up in common across a few donors. Among donors, the sharing of clonotypes was expected to be influenced by sequencing depth.

Naive-designated CD8 cells lacked CD45RO, were positively enriched for CCR7, and omitted terminally differentiated effector memory CD45RA+ cells. Generated by immunoSEQ multiplex PCR, the TCRdb table keeps only in-frame clones and is missing some. The table lists about 580,000 clones, roughly 98% of them singletons. The CDR3 is 16 amino acids. Germline loops: CDR1 MNHNS, CDR2 SASEGT. Trimming pared 4 bases from V and 4 bases from J, leaving 16 bases between. Sequencing was performed on naive CD8+ T cells sorted from blood. The chain joins TRBV6-1 to TRBJ2-2, with a weak D call TRBD2 (5 bases). The source is a man in his thirties or forties in good health. The CDR3: CASSGETGIFTGELFF. DNA for the CDR3: TGTGCCAGCAGTGGAGAGACCGGGATCTTCACCGGGGAGCTGTTTTTT.